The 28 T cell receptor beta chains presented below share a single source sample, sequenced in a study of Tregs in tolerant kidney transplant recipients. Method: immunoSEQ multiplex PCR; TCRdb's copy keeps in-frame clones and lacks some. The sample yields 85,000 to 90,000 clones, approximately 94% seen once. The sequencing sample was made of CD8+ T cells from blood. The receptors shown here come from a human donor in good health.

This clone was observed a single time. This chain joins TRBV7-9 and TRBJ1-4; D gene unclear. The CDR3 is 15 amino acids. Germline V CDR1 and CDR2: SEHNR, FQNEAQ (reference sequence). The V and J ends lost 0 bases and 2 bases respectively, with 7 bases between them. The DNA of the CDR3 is TGTGCCAGCAGCTTAGCCCCGGGGACTAATGAAAAACTGTTTTTT. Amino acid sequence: CASSLAPGTNEKLFF. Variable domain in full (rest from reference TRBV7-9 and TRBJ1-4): DTGVSQNPRHKITKRGQNVTFRCDPISEHNRLYWYRQTLGQGPEFLTYFQNEAQLEKSRLLSDRFSAERPKGSFSTLEIQRTEQGDSAMYLCASSLAPGTNEKLFFGSGTQLSVL.

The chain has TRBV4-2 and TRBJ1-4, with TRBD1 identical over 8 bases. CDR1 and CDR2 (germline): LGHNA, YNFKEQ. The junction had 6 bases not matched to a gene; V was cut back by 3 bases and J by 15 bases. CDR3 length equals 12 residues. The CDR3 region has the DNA TGTGCCAGCAGCCAGCAGACAGGGGTGTTGTTTTTT. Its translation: CASSQQTGVLFF.

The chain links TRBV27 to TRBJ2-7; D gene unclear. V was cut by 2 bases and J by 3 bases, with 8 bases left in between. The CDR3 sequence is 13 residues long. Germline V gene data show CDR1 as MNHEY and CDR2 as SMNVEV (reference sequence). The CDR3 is CASSLNGYYEQYF. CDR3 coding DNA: TGTGCCAGCAGTTTAAACGGTTACTACGAGCAGTACTTC.

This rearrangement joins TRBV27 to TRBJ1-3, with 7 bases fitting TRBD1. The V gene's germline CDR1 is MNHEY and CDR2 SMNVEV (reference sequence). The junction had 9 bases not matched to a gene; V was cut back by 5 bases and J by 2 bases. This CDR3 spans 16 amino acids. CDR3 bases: TGTGCCAGCAGTCCAAGACAGGGAAAGGCTGGAAACACCATATATTTT. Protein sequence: CASSPRQGKAGNTIYF.

CDR3: CASSEASAVTDTQYF. DNA of the CDR3: TGTGCCAGCAGTGAAGCTAGCGCAGTCACAGATACGCAGTATTTT. The chain is built from TRBV2 and TRBJ2-3; a weak D match, TRBD2 (5 bases). The length of the CDR3 is 15 residues. Germline V gives CDR1 SNHLY, CDR2 FYNNEI. Trimming pared 0 bases from V and 2 bases from J, leaving 9 bases between.

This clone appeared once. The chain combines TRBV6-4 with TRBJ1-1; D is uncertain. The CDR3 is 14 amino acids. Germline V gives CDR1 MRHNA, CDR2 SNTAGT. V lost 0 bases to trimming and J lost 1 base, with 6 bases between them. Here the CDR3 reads CASSDSAGNTEAFF. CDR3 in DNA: TGTGCCAGCAGTGACTCGGCAGGGAACACTGAAGCTTTCTTT.

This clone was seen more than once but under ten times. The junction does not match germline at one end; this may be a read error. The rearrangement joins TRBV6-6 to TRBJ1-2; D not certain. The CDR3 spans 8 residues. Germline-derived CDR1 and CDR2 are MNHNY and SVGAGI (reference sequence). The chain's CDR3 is CASSPPIF. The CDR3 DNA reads TGTGCCAGCAGCCCCCCGATCTTC.

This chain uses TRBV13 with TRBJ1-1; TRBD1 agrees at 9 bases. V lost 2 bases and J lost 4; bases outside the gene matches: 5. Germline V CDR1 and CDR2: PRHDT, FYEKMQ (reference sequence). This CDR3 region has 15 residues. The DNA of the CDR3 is TGTGCCAGCAGCTTATCGGGACAGGGTTTCACTGAAGCTTTCTTT. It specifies CASSLSGQGFTEAFF.

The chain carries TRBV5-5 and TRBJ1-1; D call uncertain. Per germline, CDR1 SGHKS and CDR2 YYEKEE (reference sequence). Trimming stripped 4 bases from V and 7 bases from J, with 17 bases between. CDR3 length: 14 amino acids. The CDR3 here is CASSPSVGLGEAFF. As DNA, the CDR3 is TGTGCCAGCAGCCCATCTGTGGGGTTGGGTGAAGCTTTCTTT.

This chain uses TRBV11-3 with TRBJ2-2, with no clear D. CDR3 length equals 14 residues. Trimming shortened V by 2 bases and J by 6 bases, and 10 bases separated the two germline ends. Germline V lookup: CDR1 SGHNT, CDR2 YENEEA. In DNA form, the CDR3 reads TGTGCCAGCAGCTTACTGTCTGGGTCCGGGGAGCTGTTTTTT. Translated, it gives CASSLLSGSGELFF.

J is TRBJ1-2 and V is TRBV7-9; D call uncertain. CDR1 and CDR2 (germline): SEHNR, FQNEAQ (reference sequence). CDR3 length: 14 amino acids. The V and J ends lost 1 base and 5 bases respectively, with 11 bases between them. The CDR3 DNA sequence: TGTGCCAGCAGCTTAGAAGACCTAATTTATGGCTACACCTTC. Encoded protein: CASSLEDLIYGYTF.

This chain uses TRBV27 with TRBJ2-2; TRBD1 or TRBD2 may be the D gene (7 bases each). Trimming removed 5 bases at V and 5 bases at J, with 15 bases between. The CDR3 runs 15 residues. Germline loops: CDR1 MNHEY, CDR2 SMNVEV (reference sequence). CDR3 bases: TGTGCCAGCAGTCCCCCCAGGGGGGGAACCGGGGAGCTGTTTTTT. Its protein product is CASSPPRGGTGELFF.

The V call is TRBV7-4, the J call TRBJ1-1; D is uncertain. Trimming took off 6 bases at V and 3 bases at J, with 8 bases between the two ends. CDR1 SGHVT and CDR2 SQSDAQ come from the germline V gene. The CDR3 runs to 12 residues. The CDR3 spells CASSSMDTEAFF. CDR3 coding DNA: TGTGCCAGCAGTTCGATGGACACTGAAGCTTTCTTT.

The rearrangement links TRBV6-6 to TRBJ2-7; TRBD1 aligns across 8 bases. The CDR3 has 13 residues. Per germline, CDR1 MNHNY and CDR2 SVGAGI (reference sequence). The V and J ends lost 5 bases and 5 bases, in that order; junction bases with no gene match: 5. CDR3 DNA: TGTGCCAGCAGTCGGACAGGGTCCCACGAGCAGTACTTC. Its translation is CASSRTGSHEQYF.

The chain's CDR3 is CASETGTEAFF. In DNA form, the CDR3 reads TGTGCCAGTGAGACAGGGACTGAAGCTTTCTTT. This chain links TRBV19 with TRBJ1-1; TRBD1 matches at 7 bases. V shed 8 bases and J 5 bases; nucleotides not matched to a gene: 2. Germline V lookup: CDR1 LNHDA, CDR2 SQIVND (reference sequence). This CDR3 region has 11 residues.

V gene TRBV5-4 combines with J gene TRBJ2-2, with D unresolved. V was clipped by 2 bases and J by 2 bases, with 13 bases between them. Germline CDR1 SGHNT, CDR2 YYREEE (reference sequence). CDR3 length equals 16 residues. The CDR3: CASSFGQKLNTGELFF. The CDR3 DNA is TGTGCCAGCAGCTTTGGGCAGAAATTAAACACCGGGGAGCTGTTTTTT.

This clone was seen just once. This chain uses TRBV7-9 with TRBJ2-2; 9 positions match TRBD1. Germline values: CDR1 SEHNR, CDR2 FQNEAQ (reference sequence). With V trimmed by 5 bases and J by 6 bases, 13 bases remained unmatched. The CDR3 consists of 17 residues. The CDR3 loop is CASSPPGQGYLAGELFF. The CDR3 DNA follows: TGTGCCAGCAGCCCTCCCGGACAGGGGTATTTGGCCGGGGAGCTGTTTTTT.

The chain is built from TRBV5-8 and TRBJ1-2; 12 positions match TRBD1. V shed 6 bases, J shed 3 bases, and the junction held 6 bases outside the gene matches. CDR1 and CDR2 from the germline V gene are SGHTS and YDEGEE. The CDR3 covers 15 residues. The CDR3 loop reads CASTVGTGGDYGYTF. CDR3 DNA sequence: TGTGCCAGCACCGTGGGGACAGGGGGCGACTATGGCTACACCTTC.

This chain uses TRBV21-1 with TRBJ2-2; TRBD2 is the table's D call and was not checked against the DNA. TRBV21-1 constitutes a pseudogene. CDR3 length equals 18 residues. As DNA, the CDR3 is TGTGCCAGCAGCAAAGAGGGAGCGGGAGGGCCTTACACCGGGGAGCTGTTTTTT. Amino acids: CASSKEGAGGPYTGELFF.

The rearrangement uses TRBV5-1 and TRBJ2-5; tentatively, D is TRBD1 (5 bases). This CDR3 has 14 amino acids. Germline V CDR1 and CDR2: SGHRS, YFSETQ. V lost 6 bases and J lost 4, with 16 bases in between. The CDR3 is CASKDTAYGETQYF. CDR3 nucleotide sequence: TGCGCCAGCAAGGACACAGCATACGGAGAGACCCAGTACTTC.

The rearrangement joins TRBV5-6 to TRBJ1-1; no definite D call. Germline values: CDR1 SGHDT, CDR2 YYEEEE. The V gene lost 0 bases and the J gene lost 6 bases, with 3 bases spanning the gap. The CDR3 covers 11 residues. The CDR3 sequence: CASSLEAEAFF. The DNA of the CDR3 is TGTGCCAGCAGCTTGGAGGCTGAAGCTTTCTTT.

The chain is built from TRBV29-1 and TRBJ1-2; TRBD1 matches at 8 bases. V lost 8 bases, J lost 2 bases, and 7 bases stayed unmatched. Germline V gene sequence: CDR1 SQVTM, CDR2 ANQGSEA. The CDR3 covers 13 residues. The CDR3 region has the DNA TGCAGCTTCTTGGACAGGGACAACTATGGCTACACCTTC. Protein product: CSFLDRDNYGYTF.

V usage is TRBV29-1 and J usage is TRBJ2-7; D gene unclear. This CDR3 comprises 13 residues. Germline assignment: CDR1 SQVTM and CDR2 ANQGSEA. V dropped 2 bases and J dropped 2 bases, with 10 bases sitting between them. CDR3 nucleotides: TGCAGCGTTGAATTCCCCAGGACCTACGAGCAGTACTTC. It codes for CSVEFPRTYEQYF.

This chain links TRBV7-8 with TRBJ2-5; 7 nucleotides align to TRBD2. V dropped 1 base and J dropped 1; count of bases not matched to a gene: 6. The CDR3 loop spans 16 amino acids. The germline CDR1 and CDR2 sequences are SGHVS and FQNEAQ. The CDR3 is CASSLDLRGIQETQYF. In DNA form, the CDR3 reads TGTGCCAGCAGCTTAGACTTGCGGGGGATCCAAGAGACCCAGTACTTC.

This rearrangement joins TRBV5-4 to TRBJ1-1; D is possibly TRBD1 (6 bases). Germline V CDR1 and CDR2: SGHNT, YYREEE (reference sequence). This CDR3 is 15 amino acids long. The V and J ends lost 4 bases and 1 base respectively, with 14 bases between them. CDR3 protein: CASSPPPGQNTEAFF. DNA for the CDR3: TGTGCCAGCAGCCCCCCTCCGGGACAGAACACTGAAGCTTTCTTT. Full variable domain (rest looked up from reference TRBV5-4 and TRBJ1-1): ETGVTQSPTHLIKTRGQQVTLRCSSQSGHNTVSWYQQALGQGPQFIFQYYREEENGRGNFPPRFSGLQFPNYSSELNVNALELDDSALYLCASSPPPGQNTEAFFGQGTRLTVV.

The CDR3 coding sequence is TGTGCCAGCAGTGAGTGGGGGGACAGGGGAAATGAGCAGTTCTTC. It specifies CASSEWGDRGNEQFF. The chain carries TRBV2 and TRBJ2-1; TRBD1 matches 10 bases. V shed 3 bases and J 7 bases; nucleotides not matched to a gene: 6. The CDR3 contains 15 residues. From germline, CDR1 is SNHLY and CDR2 FYNNEI.

Here the CDR3 DNA reads TGTGCCAGCATGGGGGGAAACTATGGCTACACCTTC. It codes for CASMGGNYGYTF. This chain joins TRBV6-1 and TRBJ1-2; D perhaps matches TRBD1 (5 bases). Trimming cost V 7 bases and J 2 bases, with 8 bases left between them. The CDR3 loop spans 12 amino acids. Germline-derived CDR1 and CDR2 are MNHNS and SASEGT.

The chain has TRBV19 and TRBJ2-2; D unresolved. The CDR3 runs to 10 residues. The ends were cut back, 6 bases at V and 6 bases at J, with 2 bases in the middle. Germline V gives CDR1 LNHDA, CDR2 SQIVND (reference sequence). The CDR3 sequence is CASRAGELFF. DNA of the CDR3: TGTGCCAGTAGGGCCGGGGAGCTGTTTTTT.